The 24 T cell receptor beta chains reported below all come from one sample, sequenced in a study of T cells in Graves' hyperthyroidism and ophthalmopathy (dated by TCRdb to the late 2010s). Library preparation was by multiplex PCR. For sequencing, an Illumina HiSeq 2000 was employed. TCR beta CDR3 regions were amplified from RNA transcripts. The TCR CDR3 was subjected to a first round of RT-PCR using the HTBI primer set and the Qiagen OneStep RT-PCR kit. TCRdb cleaned the public reads at Q25 with fastp, built clones with MiXCR and kept in-frame beta chains. Each record represents a unique CDR3 protein, reported with the most common genes and DNA among its rows. This sample has about 610,000 distinct CDR3 sequences in its table, and approximately 44% of those were observed once. Around 7.7% of the sample lies in the top ten. The sample was peripheral blood or thyroid tissue (not recorded which). Receptors originate from a woman aged 18-29 years with Graves' hyperthyroidism.

This clonotype showed up many times. The chain links TRBV12-3 or TRBV12-4 to TRBJ2-5; D not certain. The CDR3 has 12 residues. Trimming pared 2 bases from V and 6 bases from J, leaving 7 bases between. In DNA, the CDR3 is TGTGCCAGCAGTTTAAGGATGCAGACCCAGTACTTC. It yields the protein CASSLRMQTQYF.

Points on this clonotype: The likely explanation is a read error, given a far larger clone one base away. The chain is built from TRBV5-6 and TRBJ2-7, with D perhaps matching TRBD2 (5 bases). CDR3 size: 13 residues. CDR1 and CDR2 (germline): SGHDT, YYEEEE. The CDR3 loop reads CASSLAASYEQHF. The CDR3 coding sequence is TGTGCCAGCAGCTTGGCGGCTAGCTACGAGCAGCACTTC.

The gene calls are TRBV7-6 and TRBJ2-6; no clear D. CDR3 length equals 14 residues. CDR1 SGHVS and CDR2 FNYEAQ come from the germline V gene. V lost 1 base and J lost 11, with 12 bases in between. The CDR3 region has the DNA TGTGCCAGCAGCTTAGGGACCGGGTCCTACGTCCTGACTTTC. As protein: CASSLGTGSYVLTF.

This sequence joins TRBV3-1 and TRBJ1-3; D is ambiguous. The CDR3 is 15 amino acids. In germline, CDR1 is LGHDT, CDR2 YNNKEL (reference sequence). The V gene lost 1 base and the J gene lost 0 bases, with 7 bases spanning the gap. The DNA of the CDR3 is TGTGCCAGCAGCCAAGTCATAGGCTCTGGAAACACCATATATTTT. This sequence encodes CASSQVIGSGNTIYF.

The rearrangement uses TRBV6-5 and TRBJ2-1; D gene unclear. The germline V gene has CDR1 MNHEY and CDR2 SVGAGI. The CDR3 is made up of 15 amino acids. The V end lost 3 bases, the J end lost 1 base, and 10 bases lay between the germline ends. The CDR3 sequence is CASSYRVLSYNEQFF. The CDR3 DNA reads as TGTGCCAGCAGTTATAGGGTTTTGTCCTACAATGAGCAGTTCTTC.

This clonotype was observed many times. This chain uses TRBV20-1 with TRBJ2-7; the D is unclear. V lost 3 bases and J 6 bases, leaving 18 bases between the germline ends. The CDR3 is made up of 14 amino acids. CDR1 is DFQATT, CDR2 SNEGSKA, per germline (reference sequence). The CDR3: CSASLEWTTAEQYF. Written as DNA, the CDR3 is TGCAGTGCTAGCCTAGAATGGACCACCGCCGAGCAGTACTTC.

This clonotype was observed at least ten times. In DNA, the CDR3 is TGTGCCAGTAGTCTTTTCCTTCGGTCCGGGAAGGACGAGCAGTACTTC. Translated, it gives CASSLFLRSGKDEQYF. The chain is built from TRBV19 and TRBJ2-7, with a weak D call TRBD2 (5 bases). From germline, CDR1 is LNHDA and CDR2 SQIVND (reference sequence). With 5 bases removed from V and 5 bases from J, the gap between germline ends came to 22 bases. This CDR3 region has 16 residues.

This clonotype came up many times. This rearrangement joins TRBV27 to TRBJ2-7, with D possibly matching TRBD1 (6 bases). The germline V and J ends were trimmed by 4 bases and 2 bases, with 12 bases remaining between them. The CDR3 spans 14 residues. Germline V gene sequence: CDR1 MNHEY, CDR2 SMNVEV (reference sequence). CDR3 in DNA: TGTGCCAGCAGTTCCAGGGGCAATCCCTACGAGCAGTACTTC. Protein: CASSSRGNPYEQYF.

In regard to this clonotype: Since no conserved phenylalanine or tryptophan closes the CDR3, a read error is the likely cause. The DNA is left out, because the CDR3 cannot be placed on it with certainty; the CDR3 is given as TCRdb lists it. V and J are TRBV4-1 and TRBJ1-4; the table's D call, TRBD1, has no DNA check behind it. Termini included, the CDR3 measures 11 amino acids. Germline V gene lookup returns CDR1 MGHRA and CDR2 YSYEKL. The CDR3 here is CASSQMGQTLY.

The sample holds a few counts of this clonotype. The J gene is TRBJ2-1, the V gene TRBV5-1; 7 bases line up with TRBD1. Unmatched junction bases numbered 10, after V lost 1 base and J lost 9 bases. The length of the CDR3 is 15 residues. Per germline, CDR1 SGHRS and CDR2 YFSETQ. The CDR3 DNA is TGCGCCAGCAGCTTGCGGAGCGTAGGGGGCCGTGAGCAGTTCTTC. Residues: CASSLRSVGGREQFF.

With respect to this clonotype: A much larger clone is a single base away; this may be a read error. The conserved phenylalanine or tryptophan is not found at the CDR3 terminus, so this likely reflects a read error. The genes are TRBV4-1 and TRBJ2-7, with TRBD1 as a possible D gene (6 bases). From germline, CDR1 is MGHRA and CDR2 YSYEKL. Between the trimmed V and J ends, which lost 2 bases and 6 bases, there was a span of 17 bases. The CDR3 extends over 15 amino acids. The CDR3 coding sequence is TGCGCCAGCAGCCAAAGGGGACAACCGCTATCCGAGCAGTACCTC. Amino acids: CASSQRGQPLSEQYL.

On this clonotype: The junction departs from germline at one end; a sequencing error may be responsible. This sequence joins TRBV25-1 and TRBJ2-1, with 7 bases fitting TRBD2. The CDR3 totals 14 residues. Germline-derived CDR1 and CDR2 are MGHDK and SYGVNS. The CDR3 reads CASSGRGSYNEQSF. As DNA, the CDR3 is TGTGCCAGCAGTGGGCGGGGGTCCTACAATGAGCAGTCCTTC. Filled out from reference TRBV25-1 and TRBJ2-1, the complete variable domain reads EADIYQTPRYLVIGTGKKITLECSQTMGHDKMYWYQQDPGMELHLIHYSYGVNSTEKGDLSSESTVSRIRTEHFPLTLESARPSHTSQYLCASSGRGSYNEQSFGPGTRLTVL.

This clonotype was observed at least ten times. The chain recombines TRBV7-9 with TRBJ2-7, with a tentative D call TRBD2 (5 bases). The CDR3 has 11 amino acids. With 4 bases removed from V and 5 bases from J, the gap between germline ends came to 6 bases. From germline, CDR1 is SEHNR and CDR2 FQNEAQ (reference sequence). CDR3 coding DNA: TGTGCCAGCAGCTACGGGAACGAGCAGTACTTC. It specifies CASSYGNEQYF.

Only one count was recorded for this clonotype. The chain is built from TRBV29-1 and TRBJ2-7; D not certain. CDR1 is SQVTM, CDR2 ANQGSEA, per germline. CDR3 length equals 9 residues. The CDR3 protein is CSPGPGQYF. The CDR3 bases are TGCAGTCCGGGTCCGGGGCAGTACTTC.

As concerns this clonotype: This may arise from a read error, as a much more abundant clone is one base away. The chain employs TRBV7-3 and TRBJ2-3; 14 nucleotides align to TRBD2. Unmatched junction bases numbered 3, after V lost 6 bases and J lost 4 bases. This CDR3 has 15 residues. Germline assignment: CDR1 SGHTA and CDR2 FQGTGA. The CDR3 loop reads CASSGTSGGADTQYF. CDR3 DNA sequence: TGTGCCAGCAGTGGGACTAGCGGGGGCGCAGATACGCAGTATTTT.

A single count supports this clonotype. J is TRBJ2-7 and V is TRBV7-9; D remains unclear. The J call is uncertain, as TRBJ2-1 better fits the DNA end. Germline V lookup: CDR1 SEHNR, CDR2 FQNEAQ (reference sequence). The CDR3 sequence is 13 residues long. CDR3 sequence: CASQAGLGNEQFF. DNA for the CDR3: TGTGCCAGCCAGGCAGGCCTGGGGAATGAGCAGTTCTTC.

On this clonotype: The germline gene is not matched at one end of the junction; a read error may be the cause. V usage is TRBV7-9 and J usage is TRBJ1-6; D call uncertain. Germline values: CDR1 SEHNR, CDR2 FQNEAQ (reference sequence). This CDR3 is 13 amino acids long. In DNA form, the CDR3 reads TGCGCCAGCAGCCAGGATAGCAATTCACCCCTCCACTTT. It is translated as CASSQDSNSPLHF.

This clonotype was seen at least ten times. The chain couples TRBV20-1 to TRBJ1-4; 9 bases align to TRBD1. The J segment lost 8 bases and the V segment lost 6 bases, leaving 7 bases of the junction unmatched. The CDR3 runs 13 residues. CDR1 is DFQATT, CDR2 SNEGSKA, per germline (reference sequence). CDR3: CSAPQGAGEKLFF. CDR3 bases: TGCAGTGCCCCACAGGGGGCGGGGGAAAAACTGTTTTTT.

With regard to this clonotype: Possible read error: a much larger clone is one base away. The rearrangement uses TRBV20-1 and TRBJ1-4, with D possibly being TRBD1 (6 bases). Germline CDR1 is DFQATT and CDR2 is SNEGSKA (reference sequence). The CDR3 runs to 15 residues. The CDR3 protein is CSARRGGATNEELFF. The DNA of the CDR3 is TGCAGTGCTAGAAGAGGGGGTGCAACTAATGAAGAACTGTTTTTT.

This clonotype was seen ten or more times. The chain carries TRBV2 and TRBJ2-7; 11 nucleotides agree with TRBD2. The CDR3 contains 16 residues. V shed 7 bases and J 2 bases; nucleotides not matched to a gene: 10. The germline V gene has CDR1 SNHLY and CDR2 FYNNEI. The CDR3 is CASILLAGEPTYEQYF. The CDR3 coding sequence is TGTGCCAGCATCCTACTAGCGGGAGAACCCACCTACGAGCAGTACTTC.

As to this clonotype: A much larger clone lies a single base off, so this may be a read error. The rearrangement links TRBV13 to TRBJ1-3, with D tentatively TRBD1 (6 bases). This CDR3 comprises 12 residues. Germline CDR1 is PRHDT and CDR2 is FYEKMQ (reference sequence). Here the CDR3 reads CASSLDGGTVYF. For the CDR3, the DNA is TGCGCCAGCAGCTTGGACGGGGGCACCGTATATTTT.

As to this clonotype: Given a much more abundant clone one base away, this may be a read error. This sequence joins TRBV9 and TRBJ2-7, with a weak D call TRBD1 (7 bases). Trimming left V 0 bases short and J 0 bases short, with 10 bases between. The CDR3 covers 15 residues. The germline V gene encodes CDR1 SGDLS and CDR2 YYNGEE. The CDR3 DNA is TGTGCCAGCAGCGTAGGGGGGGACAGCTCCTACGAGCAGTACTTC. Its translation: CASSVGGDSSYEQYF.

This clonotype was seen many times. The gene calls are TRBV20-1 and TRBJ2-2, with D possibly being TRBD1 or TRBD2 (5 bases each). The CDR3 sequence is 13 residues long. Trimming left V 6 bases short and J 2 bases short, with 10 bases between. Germline assignment: CDR1 DFQATT and CDR2 SNEGSKA (reference sequence). The CDR3 nucleotides read TGCAGTGCCGGGACGGGCAACACCGGGGAGCTGTTTTTT. This translates into CSAGTGNTGELFF.

V and J are TRBV29-1 and TRBJ1-1, with TRBD1 matching over 8 bases. Germline V gives CDR1 SQVTM, CDR2 ANQGSEA. J gave up 5 bases and V 1 base, and 6 bases lay outside the gene matches. This CDR3 is built from 14 residues. CDR3 in amino acids: CSVEGAGGWTEAFF. The DNA of the CDR3 is TGCAGCGTTGAAGGCGCAGGGGGCTGGACTGAAGCTTTCTTT.